A single sample is the source of the 24 T cell receptor beta chains below, sequenced in a study of blood T cell repertoires in COVID-19. Libraries were prepared by immunoSEQ multiplex PCR; TCRdb keeps only in-frame clonotypes and omits some of them. The table has some 140,000 clones, roughly 83% seen once; the top ten hold roughly 12%. Sequenced input: peripheral blood. The origin of the receptors is a woman aged 60 to 75 with COVID-19, enrolled during active disease.

The CDR3, as DNA: TGTGCCAGCAGCGTAGGAGCGGGTCGAATCGCTGAAGCTTTCTTT. It encodes CASSVGAGRIAEAFF. V is TRBV9 and J is TRBJ1-1; no reliable D call. CDR1 is SGDLS, CDR2 YYNGEE, per germline. CDR3 length: 15 residues. V lost 0 bases, J lost 6 bases, and 15 bases lay in between.

The V gene is TRBV5-6, the J gene TRBJ1-6; no clear D. V lost 4 bases to trimming and J lost 0 bases, with 5 bases between them. The germline gives CDR1 SGHDT, CDR2 YYEEEE. The length of the CDR3 is 14 residues. The CDR3 DNA reads TGTGCCAGCAGCCCGAGCTCCTATAATTCACCCCTCCACTTT. Its protein product is CASSPSSYNSPLHF.

This clone occurred a few times. The genes are TRBV2 and TRBJ1-4, with D uncertain. CDR3 length equals 15 residues. From germline, CDR1 is SNHLY and CDR2 FYNNEI. The germline V and J ends were trimmed by 5 bases and 1 base, with 11 bases remaining between them. The CDR3 DNA follows: TGTGCCAGCAGTACAACTAGAGGAACTAATGAAAAACTGTTTTTT. Translating gives CASSTTRGTNEKLFF.

V usage is TRBV5-1 and J usage is TRBJ1-4, with D possibly TRBD1 on 6 matching bases. Germline V gene sequence: CDR1 SGHRS, CDR2 YFSETQ. This CDR3 is 15 amino acids long. Trimming removed 6 bases from V and 6 bases from J, with 18 bases in between. DNA for the CDR3: TGCGCCAGCACCAGCTTCGGGGGGCGCGATGAAAAACTGTTTTTT. It is translated as CASTSFGGRDEKLFF. The variable domain in full, with the rest retrieved from reference TRBV5-1 and TRBJ1-4, is KAGVTQTPRYLIKTRGQQVTLSCSPISGHRSVSWYQQTPGQGLQFLFEYFSETQRNKGNFPGRFSGRQFSNSRSEMNVSTLELGDSALYLCASTSFGGRDEKLFFGSGTQLSVL.

The genes are TRBV7-8 and TRBJ1-2, with 10 bases fitting TRBD1. Germline CDR1 and CDR2: SGHVS and FQNEAQ. The V and J ends lost 4 bases and 8 bases, in that order; junction bases with no gene match: 10. This CDR3 has 15 residues. The CDR3 DNA follows: TGTGCCAGCAGCTCATTAGCGGGGGACAGGGGAGGCTACACCTTC. Translation gives CASSSLAGDRGGYTF.

V usage is TRBV7-2 and J usage is TRBJ2-1, with D perhaps matching TRBD2 (6 bases). Trimming left V 6 bases short and J 8 bases short, with 23 bases between. The CDR3 runs 16 residues. From germline, CDR1 is SGHTA and CDR2 FQGNSA. CDR3 in amino acids: CASRQTSRRWGDEQFF. In DNA, the CDR3 is TGTGCCAGCAGGCAAACGTCCCGGCGCTGGGGGGATGAGCAGTTCTTC.

This clone appeared once. The chain has TRBV14 and TRBJ1-1; D ambiguous. The CDR3 is 14 residues long. Trimming removed 0 bases from V and 10 bases from J, with 15 bases in between. Germline V gene sequence: CDR1 SGHDN, CDR2 FVKESK. As DNA, the CDR3 is TGTGCCAGCAGCCAAGAGGTCGGGCGGGGAGGAGCTTTCTTT. Its translation: CASSQEVGRGGAFF.

This sequence joins TRBV19 and TRBJ1-5; 8 bases are a match to TRBD1. The CDR3 is 15 amino acids. V was pared by 5 bases and J by 6 bases, with 9 bases of the junction left unmatched. Germline V gives CDR1 LNHDA, CDR2 SQIVND (reference sequence). DNA for the CDR3: TGTGCCAGTAGTCCTCGACAGGGGATGAGTCAGCCCCAGCATTTT. This translates into CASSPRQGMSQPQHF.

The rearrangement links TRBV3-1 (or the pseudogene TRBV3-2) to TRBJ1-2; D unresolved. Trimming took off 4 bases at V and 5 bases at J, with 11 bases between the two ends. This CDR3 is 13 amino acids long. Germline-derived CDR1 and CDR2 are LGHDT and YNNKEL (reference sequence). CDR3 protein: CASSRPPGYGYTF. As DNA, the CDR3 is TGTGCCAGCAGCCGTCCCCCAGGATATGGCTACACCTTC.

The rearrangement joins TRBV5-4 to TRBJ2-7; D might be TRBD2 (7 bases). This CDR3 has 13 residues. Deletions cut 5 bases from V and 7 bases from J, with 16 bases between. The germline gives CDR1 SGHNT, CDR2 YYREEE (reference sequence). CDR3 DNA sequence: TGTGCCAGCAGAGCTACGCGGGGGCAAGAGCAGTACGTC. Its protein is CASRATRGQEQYV.

The chain joins TRBV4-1 to TRBJ1-2, with 7 bases matching TRBD1. The CDR3 covers 15 residues. The ends lost 3 bases at V and 6 bases at J; junction bases unmatched: 10. CDR1 MGHRA and CDR2 YSYEKL come from the germline V gene. The CDR3 loop reads CASSHPQGFGNGYTF. CDR3 nucleotide sequence: TGCGCCAGCAGCCACCCACAGGGGTTTGGAAATGGCTACACCTTC.

The chain links TRBV7-8 to TRBJ1-5; TRBD1 matches at 8 bases. The V gene's germline CDR1 is SGHVS and CDR2 FQNEAQ. The V and J ends lost 6 bases and 1 base, in that order; junction bases with no gene match: 11. CDR3 length: 17 amino acids. In DNA, the CDR3 is TGTGCCAGCAGATCAACTCCACAGGGGGTCAGCAATCAGCCCCAGCATTTT. Translation: CASRSTPQGVSNQPQHF.

J is TRBJ1-1 and V is TRBV10-2, with TRBD1 as a possible D gene (6 bases). Trimming shortened V by 6 bases and J by 0 bases, and 14 bases separated the two germline ends. The CDR3 covers 15 residues. Per germline, CDR1 WSHSY and CDR2 SAAADI. In DNA form, the CDR3 reads TGCGCCAGCAGAGACTACAGGGCCATGAACACTGAAGCTTTCTTT. Amino acids: CASRDYRAMNTEAFF.

The rearrangement joins TRBV12-3 or TRBV12-4 to TRBJ2-3; D is ambiguous. The CDR3 covers 12 residues. Trimming removed 6 bases at V and 3 bases at J, with 7 bases between. The CDR3, as DNA: TGTGCCAGCAGCCGTTATACAGATACGCAGTATTTT. Translating it yields CASSRYTDTQYF.

This clone was detected only once. The chain is built from TRBV6-1 and TRBJ2-1, with 8 bases identical to TRBD1. The CDR3 length is 16 residues. The germline CDR1 and CDR2 sequences are MNHNS and SASEGT. After removal of 0 bases from V and 5 bases from J, the junction contained 6 bases not matched to a gene. CDR3 loop: CASSEAAGTGNNEQFF. The CDR3 region has the DNA TGTGCCAGCAGTGAAGCGGCGGGGACAGGCAACAATGAGCAGTTCTTC.

This clone showed up just once. V and J are TRBV5-1 and TRBJ1-1; D is possibly TRBD1 (5 bases). In germline, CDR1 is SGHRS, CDR2 YFSETQ. V was pared by 0 bases and J by 0 bases, with 12 bases between. The CDR3 runs 16 residues. The CDR3 is CASSLEIGEMNTEAFF. CDR3 nucleotides: TGCGCCAGCAGCTTGGAAATAGGGGAAATGAACACTGAAGCTTTCTTT.

This chain uses TRBV4-1 with TRBJ2-3; D is perhaps TRBD1 (7 bases). V dropped 10 bases and J dropped 2 bases, with 16 bases sitting between them. Germline V gene data show CDR1 as MGHRA and CDR2 as YSYEKL. The CDR3 is made up of 14 amino acids. The CDR3 DNA is TGCGCCACAAGACAGGGAGGTAACACAGATACGCAGTATTTT. Amino acids: CATRQGGNTDTQYF.

The V gene is TRBV19, the J gene TRBJ1-2; D unresolved. The CDR3 length is 14 residues. The V end lost 6 bases, the J end lost 5 bases, and 16 bases lay between the germline ends. From germline, CDR1 is LNHDA and CDR2 SQIVND (reference sequence). CDR3 in DNA: TGTGCCAGTAGCCCGGGGAACTTTTGGTATGGCTACACCTTC. It translates to CASSPGNFWYGYTF.

The V and J genes are TRBV6-6 and TRBJ2-1; TRBD2 aligns across 8 bases. The germline V gene encodes CDR1 MNHNY and CDR2 SVGAGI (reference sequence). V shed 4 bases and J 0 bases; nucleotides not matched to a gene: 5. This CDR3 region has 16 residues. The CDR3 reads CASSFTSGASYNEQFF. The CDR3 DNA follows: TGTGCCAGCAGTTTTACTAGCGGAGCCTCCTACAATGAGCAGTTCTTC.

This chain uses TRBV5-1 with TRBJ1-4; TRBD1 matches at 8 bases. CDR3 length: 13 amino acids. Germline V gene data show CDR1 as SGHRS and CDR2 as YFSETQ. The V gene end was trimmed by 2 bases and the J gene end by 7 bases; junction bases not matched to a gene: 1. CDR3 coding DNA: TGCGCCAGCAGCTTACAGGGGGGTGAAAAACTGTTTTTT. Translated: CASSLQGGEKLFF.

The chain employs TRBV5-4 and TRBJ1-1; 11 nucleotides agree with TRBD1. Per the germline V gene, CDR1 is SGHNT and CDR2 is YYREEE (reference sequence). J gave up 7 bases and V 2 bases, and 13 bases lay outside the gene matches. CDR3 length equals 17 residues. In DNA, the CDR3 is TGTGCCAGCAGCTTACGGGCCGGGACAGGGGGTGCGGGTGAAGCTTTCTTT. Translation gives CASSLRAGTGGAGEAFF.

This clone showed up just once. The chain uses TRBV5-1 and TRBJ2-2, with D uncertain. This CDR3 contains 13 residues. Germline-derived CDR1 and CDR2 are SGHRS and YFSETQ. Trimming cost V 2 bases and J 5 bases, with 7 bases left between them. The CDR3 bases are TGCGCCAGCAGCTTTTCGGAGACCGGGGAGCTGTTTTTT. Encoded protein: CASSFSETGELFF. Together with reference TRBV5-1 and TRBJ2-2, the CDR3 gives the full variable domain: KAGVTQTPRYLIKTRGQQVTLSCSPISGHRSVSWYQQTPGQGLQFLFEYFSETQRNKGNFPGRFSGRQFSNSRSEMNVSTLELGDSALYLCASSFSETGELFFGEGSRLTVL.

This sequence joins TRBV9 and TRBJ1-4, with D possibly matching TRBD1 (6 bases). V was shortened by 0 bases and J by 7 bases, with 16 bases between the two germline ends. This CDR3 spans 16 amino acids. From germline, CDR1 is SGDLS and CDR2 YYNGEE. The CDR3 DNA is TGTGCCAGCAGCGTAGCTGGTGGCAGGGGAGCTGAAAAACTGTTTTTT. It codes for CASSVAGGRGAEKLFF. Drawing the rest from reference TRBV9 and TRBJ1-4, the complete variable domain is DSGVTQTPKHLITATGQRVTLRCSPRSGDLSVYWYQQSLDQGLQFLIQYYNGEERAKGNILERFSAQQFPDLHSELNLSSLELGDSALYFCASSVAGGRGAEKLFFGSGTQLSVL.

This clone has only a few counts. This chain connects TRBV3-1 (or the pseudogene TRBV3-2) to TRBJ2-2, with 11 positions matching TRBD2. CDR1 is LGHDT, CDR2 YNNKEL, per germline (reference sequence). The CDR3 is 18 amino acids. Germline trimming cut 4 bases from V and 0 bases from J; bases unmatched to any gene: 7. DNA for the CDR3: TGTGCCAGCAGCCCTCCGACTAGCGGGGTCGCGAACACCGGGGAGCTGTTTTTT. Amino acid sequence: CASSPPTSGVANTGELFF.